One and the same sample provided the 30 T cell receptor beta chains below, sequenced in a study of blood T cell repertoires in COVID-19. Assay used: immunoSEQ multiplex PCR; TCRdb lists only in-frame clones, some missing. The table lists under 300,000 clones, approximately 84% of them singletons. The sample comprised PBMCs or T cells enriched from blood (not recorded which). All receptors derive from a man aged 18 to 30 who had recovered from COVID-19.

This rearrangement joins TRBV5-1 to TRBJ1-2, with a possible D match to TRBD1 (6 bases). V dropped 1 base and J dropped 2 bases, with 9 bases sitting between them. Germline V gives CDR1 SGHRS, CDR2 YFSETQ. The CDR3 extends over 14 amino acids. DNA of the CDR3: TGCGCCAGCAGCTTGCGTGACAGGAACTATGGCTACACCTTC. Its protein product is CASSLRDRNYGYTF.

The rearrangement joins TRBV12-1 to TRBJ1-1. TRBV12-1 is termed a pseudogene. The length of the CDR3 is 13 residues. The CDR3 reads CASIRGLNTEAFF. The CDR3 DNA follows: TGTGCCAGCATCCGAGGCCTGAACACTGAAGCTTTCTTT.

V is TRBV10-1 and J is TRBJ1-2; D may be TRBD1 (5 bases). This CDR3 is built from 13 residues. Germline-derived CDR1 and CDR2 are WNHNN and SYGVQD (reference sequence). V lost 0 bases, J lost 3 bases, and 5 bases lay in between. The CDR3: CASSESQDYGYTF. CDR3 sequence (DNA): TGCGCCAGCAGTGAGTCACAGGACTATGGCTACACCTTC.

The chain links TRBV7-8 to TRBJ2-3; 7 bases are a match to TRBD2. Unmatched junction bases numbered 2, after V lost 4 bases and J lost 7 bases. This CDR3 spans 12 amino acids. The germline V gene has CDR1 SGHVS and CDR2 FQNEAQ. The CDR3 loop reads CASSSAGHTQYF. The CDR3 nucleotides read TGTGCCAGCAGCTCAGCGGGGCATACGCAGTATTTT.

The chain recombines TRBV5-6 with TRBJ2-7, with D perhaps matching TRBD2 (5 bases). CDR1 SGHDT and CDR2 YYEEEE come from the germline V gene. V was cut by 2 bases and J by 5 bases, with 14 bases left in between. This CDR3 is built from 14 residues. CDR3 protein: CASSLGSRVNEQYF. For the CDR3, the DNA is TGTGCCAGCAGCTTAGGGAGTAGGGTTAACGAGCAGTACTTC.

This clone was seen only a few times. One end of the junction varies from germline; a read error may be responsible. The V and J genes are TRBV18 and TRBJ1-3, with 8 bases lining up with TRBD1. CDR1 is KGHSH and CDR2 is LQKENI in the germline V gene. There are 12 residues in the CDR3. CDR3 sequence reads: CASSPQDRAVDF. The CDR3 DNA is TGTGCCAGCTCACCACAGGACAGGGCGGTCGATTTT.

This chain connects TRBV5-1 to TRBJ2-3; no definite D call. V lost 2 bases, J lost 0 bases, and 7 bases lay in between. Germline V CDR1 and CDR2: SGHRS, YFSETQ. The length of the CDR3 is 14 residues. CDR3 sequence: CASSFSASTDTQYF. CDR3 coding DNA: TGCGCCAGCAGCTTCAGTGCTAGCACAGATACGCAGTATTTT.

The V gene is TRBV5-5, the J gene TRBJ2-3; 7 bases match TRBD2. CDR3 length: 14 amino acids. Looked up from germline, CDR1 is SGHKS and CDR2 is YYEKEE (reference sequence). J was trimmed by 6 bases and V by 0 bases; bases with no gene match: 4. The CDR3 DNA is TGTGCCAGCAGCTTGGTGCTAGCGGCCGATACGCAGTATTTT. It yields the protein CASSLVLAADTQYF. The full variable domain, rest sourced from reference TRBV5-5 and TRBJ2-3, is DAGVTQSPTHLIKTRGQQVTLRCSPISGHKSVSWYQQVLGQGPQFIFQYYEKEERGRGNFPDRFSARQFPNYSSELNVNALLLGDSALYLCASSLVLAADTQYFGPGTRLTVL.

The sample holds a few counts of this clone. The J gene is TRBJ1-6, the V gene TRBV5-4; possible D gene TRBD1, 6 bases. The CDR3 runs 18 residues. The ends were cut back, 5 bases at V and 6 bases at J, with 24 bases in the middle. The V gene's germline CDR1 is SGHNT and CDR2 YYREEE (reference sequence). The CDR3: CASSSAGVLSASNSPLHF. In nucleotides, the CDR3 is TGTGCCAGCAGTAGTGCAGGGGTCCTTTCCGCGAGTAATTCACCCCTCCACTTT.

This clone was detected only once. The rearrangement links TRBV12-3 or TRBV12-4 to TRBJ2-1; D is ambiguous. V lost 8 bases and J lost 7, with 9 bases in between. The CDR3 runs to 11 residues. The CDR3 here is CASGVWNEQFF. In DNA form, the CDR3 reads TGTGCCAGCGGAGTCTGGAATGAGCAGTTCTTC.

As DNA, the CDR3 is TGTGCCAGCAGCTATCAGGGGGCAGGGGAGACCCAGTACTTC. It codes for CASSYQGAGETQYF. V and J are TRBV7-2 and TRBJ2-5, with 8 bases identical to TRBD1. V trimming: 4 bases; J trimming: 5 bases; junction bases outside the gene matches: 6. CDR3 length equals 14 residues. Germline CDR1 is SGHTA and CDR2 is FQGNSA.

For this clone: The same CDR3 arises from other DNA sequences in this sample as well. This rearrangement joins TRBV5-1 to TRBJ2-2; D perhaps matches TRBD1 (5 bases). V lost 0 bases and J 0 bases, leaving 6 bases between the germline ends. CDR3 length equals 15 residues. Germline values: CDR1 SGHRS, CDR2 YFSETQ. The CDR3 protein is CASSLGTTNTGELFF. The CDR3 DNA reads as TGCGCCAGCAGCTTGGGGACAACGAACACCGGGGAGCTGTTTTTT.

The gene calls are TRBV19 and TRBJ1-6; 7 bases map to TRBD1. V lost 6 bases to trimming and J lost 7 bases; unmatched junction nucleotides: 6. Germline assignment: CDR1 LNHDA and CDR2 SQIVND (reference sequence). CDR3 length: 14 amino acids. The CDR3 is CASRPRDRNSPLHF. CDR3 bases: TGTGCCAGTAGACCCCGGGACAGAAATTCACCCCTCCACTTT.

The rearrangement uses TRBV10-3 and TRBJ2-5; 8 bases agree with TRBD2. The CDR3 covers 15 residues. Germline assignment: CDR1 ENHRY and CDR2 SYGVKD. Trimming removed 3 bases from V and 2 bases from J; junction bases left unmatched: 5. Here the CDR3 DNA reads TGTGCCATCAGTGAAATAGCGGGATCACAAGAGACCCAGTACTTC. This codes for CAISEIAGSQETQYF.

The chain links TRBV18 to TRBJ1-1, with TRBD1 as a possible D gene (6 bases). This CDR3 has 15 amino acids. V dropped 4 bases and J dropped 5 bases, with 17 bases sitting between them. The V gene's germline CDR1 is KGHSH and CDR2 LQKENI. As DNA, the CDR3 is TGTGCCAGCTCACAAAACGGGGGGGCGAGAACTGAAGCTTTCTTT. Translated, it gives CASSQNGGARTEAFF.

The V call is TRBV7-2, the J call TRBJ2-4, with a possible D match to TRBD1 (6 bases). Germline V lookup: CDR1 SGHTA, CDR2 FQGNSA. Trimming removed 1 base from V and 0 bases from J, with 16 bases in between. This CDR3 has 18 residues. The CDR3 bases are TGTGCCAGCAGCTTAGGGCGACAGGCTTCGGCAGCCAAAAACATTCAGTACTTC. It yields the protein CASSLGRQASAAKNIQYF.

This clone was seen a single time. The chain uses TRBV27 and TRBJ1-5, with 8 nucleotides matching TRBD1. The CDR3 consists of 15 residues. Losses at the gene ends were 4 bases for V and 6 bases for J; bases not matched to a gene: 8. The V gene's germline CDR1 is MNHEY and CDR2 SMNVEV (reference sequence). The chain's CDR3 is CASSSKTGAGQPQHF. The CDR3 DNA reads as TGTGCCAGCAGTTCAAAGACAGGGGCGGGTCAGCCCCAGCATTTT.

The gene calls are TRBV30 and TRBJ1-5; D is uncertain. Germline V gene sequence: CDR1 GTSNPN, CDR2 SVGIG (reference sequence). The CDR3 is 14 amino acids. The V end was cut by 7 bases, the J end by 6 bases, with 19 bases between. The CDR3 coding sequence is TGTGCCTCTTCAAAAGACACCCAAAGTCAGCCCCAGCATTTT. Translation gives CASSKDTQSQPQHF.

The rearrangement joins TRBV4-2 to TRBJ2-1, with a tentative D call TRBD2 (5 bases). CDR1 is LGHNA, CDR2 YNFKEQ, per germline. The CDR3 runs to 16 residues. The V end lost 3 bases, the J end lost 3 bases, and 15 bases lay between the germline ends. The CDR3 coding sequence is TGTGCCAGCAGCCAGCCTATCGGACTGGGCTACAATGAGCAGTTCTTC. Protein product: CASSQPIGLGYNEQFF.

The V gene is TRBV5-1, the J gene TRBJ2-1; a possible D gene is TRBD1 (6 bases). The germline V gene encodes CDR1 SGHRS and CDR2 YFSETQ. Deletions cut 3 bases from V and 8 bases from J, with 15 bases between. This CDR3 has 14 residues. CDR3 nucleotides: TGCGCCAGCAGCTGGCGACAGGCCACGGATGAGCAGTTCTTC. Protein product: CASSWRQATDEQFF.

CDR3 in DNA: TGTGCCAGCTCACCACCCGGGACAGGCAGAATGTTAACCTACGAGCAGTACTTC. Protein sequence: CASSPPGTGRMLTYEQYF. This chain connects TRBV18 to TRBJ2-7; 8 bases line up with TRBD1. V lost 0 bases and J lost 2; bases outside the gene matches: 12. From germline, CDR1 is KGHSH and CDR2 LQKENI. The CDR3 contains 18 residues.

The V call is TRBV5-1, the J call TRBJ1-1; TRBD1 matches 9 bases. V was pared by 0 bases and J by 2 bases, with 8 bases of the junction left unmatched. The germline V gene encodes CDR1 SGHRS and CDR2 YFSETQ. CDR3 length equals 17 residues. CDR3 in amino acids: CASSLVGTGNTNTEAFF. DNA for the CDR3: TGCGCCAGCAGCTTGGTAGGGACAGGGAATACCAACACTGAAGCTTTCTTT.

The chain is built from TRBV5-4 and TRBJ2-1, with a tentative D call TRBD2 (5 bases). With 5 bases removed from V and 5 bases from J, the gap between germline ends came to 11 bases. CDR3 length equals 13 residues. The germline V gene encodes CDR1 SGHNT and CDR2 YYREEE (reference sequence). Written as DNA, the CDR3 is TGTGCCAGCAGTAGAAGCGGTGACAATGAGCAGTTCTTC. This sequence encodes CASSRSGDNEQFF. Full variable domain (rest looked up from reference TRBV5-4 and TRBJ2-1): ETGVTQSPTHLIKTRGQQVTLRCSSQSGHNTVSWYQQALGQGPQFIFQYYREEENGRGNFPPRFSGLQFPNYSSELNVNALELDDSALYLCASSRSGDNEQFFGPGTRLTVL.

V usage is TRBV28 and J usage is TRBJ1-5; the D is unclear. The CDR3 has 14 residues. V lost 4 bases to trimming and J lost 0 bases, with 7 bases between them. Germline-derived CDR1 and CDR2 are MDHEN and SYDVKM. The CDR3 DNA sequence: TGTGCCAGCAGTTCCATCAATAGCAATCAGCCCCAGCATTTT. Translated: CASSSINSNQPQHF.

This chain joins TRBV5-1 and TRBJ2-1, with 10 nucleotides matching TRBD2. Germline-derived CDR1 and CDR2 are SGHRS and YFSETQ. V shed 2 bases, J shed 7 bases, and the junction held 9 bases outside the gene matches. This CDR3 spans 16 amino acids. The chain's CDR3 is CASSFIRTSGKNEQFF. CDR3 nucleotide sequence: TGCGCCAGCAGCTTTATCCGAACTAGCGGGAAAAATGAGCAGTTCTTC.

CDR3 region: CASSQEGQGGTEAFF. DNA of the CDR3: TGTGCCAGCAGCCAAGAGGGGCAGGGTGGGACTGAAGCTTTCTTT. The chain is built from TRBV3-1 (or the pseudogene TRBV3-2) and TRBJ1-1; maybe TRBD1 (5 bases). The CDR3 loop spans 15 amino acids. In germline, CDR1 is LGHDT, CDR2 YNNKEL (reference sequence). The V gene lost 0 bases and the J gene lost 5 bases, with 13 bases spanning the gap.

V and J are TRBV7-9 and TRBJ1-2; 10 positions match TRBD1. In germline, CDR1 is SEHNR, CDR2 FQNEAQ (reference sequence). The CDR3 runs 15 residues. Unmatched junction bases numbered 6, after V lost 4 bases and J lost 4 bases. CDR3 loop: CASSSADRGVYGYTF. DNA for the CDR3: TGTGCCAGCAGCTCGGCGGACAGGGGGGTCTATGGCTACACCTTC. Drawing the rest from reference TRBV7-9 and TRBJ1-2, the complete variable domain is DTGVSQNPRHKITKRGQNVTFRCDPISEHNRLYWYRQTLGQGPEFLTYFQNEAQLEKSRLLSDRFSAERPKGSFSTLEIQRTEQGDSAMYLCASSSADRGVYGYTFGSGTRLTVV.

The gene calls are TRBV4-1 and TRBJ1-1; the D gene is possibly TRBD1 (5 bases). V lost 2 bases and J lost 2, with 15 bases in between. CDR3 length: 16 amino acids. Germline CDR1 and CDR2: MGHRA and YSYEKL. DNA for the CDR3: TGCGCCAGCAGCCAAATGCTGGGGGGACCTAACACTGAAGCTTTCTTT. Protein product: CASSQMLGGPNTEAFF.

V and J are TRBV30 and TRBJ1-4, with a tentative D call TRBD1 (5 bases). The V end was cut by 4 bases, the J end by 0 bases, with 15 bases between. The CDR3 spans 16 residues. Germline-derived CDR1 and CDR2 are GTSNPN and SVGIG (reference sequence). CDR3 loop: CAWIPLDSTTNEKLFF. Written as DNA, the CDR3 is TGTGCCTGGATCCCGCTAGACAGTACAACTAATGAAAAACTGTTTTTT.

The V call is TRBV21-1, the J call TRBJ2-7; the listed D gene, TRBD2, was not tested against the DNA. TRBV21-1 has pseudogene status. The CDR3 runs to 13 residues. The CDR3 DNA sequence: TGTGCCAGACCTAGCGGGGGAACCTACGAGCAGTACTTC. Its translation is CARPSGGTYEQYF.